One sample yielded the 27 T cell receptor beta chains listed below, sequenced in a study of T cell responses to AZD1222 COVID-19 vaccine (dated by TCRdb to the early 2020s). The library came from the immunoSEQ multiplex PCR assay. TCRdb's version of the immuneACCESS table is confined to in-frame rearrangements and falls short of the full clone set. An unresolved V gene accounts for under half of the shortfall where checked; the remainder is of unknown origin. For this sample there are over 120,000 clones; just over 90% appear just once. Roughly 9.1% of the sample comes from the top ten. The time point label here, explained by the study, means: baseline before first vaccination. Sequenced material: peripheral blood, taken on day 0 of AZD1222 vaccination. Receptors originate from an adult in good health.

This clone was detected only once. This chain joins TRBV5-8 and TRBJ1-5; D ambiguous. The CDR3 covers 13 residues. Germline CDR1 is SGHTS and CDR2 is YDEGEE. V dropped 0 bases and J dropped 11 bases, with 12 bases sitting between them. CDR3 region: CASSLAGLPTQHF. CDR3 DNA: TGTGCCAGCAGCTTGGCCGGACTTCCGACCCAGCATTTT.

This clone was detected only once. This chain connects TRBV18 to TRBJ1-4; D is ambiguous. CDR3 length: 14 amino acids. The V and J ends lost 5 bases and 6 bases respectively, with 13 bases between them. Germline V gives CDR1 KGHSH, CDR2 LQKENI. The CDR3 DNA sequence: TGTGCCAGCTCAGAACGTAACTGGGATGAAAAACTGTTTTTT. Residues: CASSERNWDEKLFF.

CDR3 protein: CASSLFLAGALVGELFF. CDR3 bases: TGTGCCAGCAGTTTATTCCTAGCGGGGGCCCTCGTGGGGGAGCTGTTTTTT. The chain links TRBV28 to TRBJ2-2; 10 bases match TRBD2. The germline V gene encodes CDR1 MDHEN and CDR2 SYDVKM. The CDR3 spans 17 residues. Unmatched junction bases numbered 10, after V lost 1 base and J lost 8 bases.

The chain is built from TRBV30 and TRBJ2-7; perhaps D is TRBD1 or TRBD2 (5 bases each). CDR3 length: 13 residues. CDR1 and CDR2 from the germline V gene are GTSNPN and SVGIG (reference sequence). The V end lost 5 bases, the J end lost 6 bases, and 17 bases lay between the germline ends. CDR3 protein: CAWVPGPIGEQYF. CDR3 DNA: TGTGCCTGGGTCCCGGGACCGATCGGCGAGCAGTACTTC.

The V gene is TRBV4-3, the J gene TRBJ1-2, with TRBD1 as a possible D gene (5 bases). V dropped 0 bases and J dropped 8 bases, with 22 bases sitting between them. CDR3 length: 17 amino acids. Germline-derived CDR1 and CDR2 are LGHNA and YSLEER. Here the CDR3 DNA reads TGCGCCAGCAGCCAAGATGGGCAGGGAAGGTTAGTAGGCGGCTACACCTTC. Translating it yields CASSQDGQGRLVGGYTF.

The chain combines TRBV6-5 with TRBJ1-1; 9 bases are shared with TRBD1. The junction had 7 bases not matched to a gene; V was cut back by 5 bases and J by 6 bases. Germline V gives CDR1 MNHEY, CDR2 SVGAGI. The CDR3 runs 14 residues. CDR3 sequence (DNA): TGTGCCAGCAGTCCCGGGACAGGGACAGCTGAAGCTTTCTTT. Translated: CASSPGTGTAEAFF.

The V call is TRBV5-4, the J call TRBJ1-1; D possibly corresponds to TRBD1 (6 bases). Deletions cut 2 bases from V and 0 bases from J, with 17 bases between. From germline, CDR1 is SGHNT and CDR2 YYREEE (reference sequence). The CDR3 is made up of 17 amino acids. The CDR3: CASSFRQGTPLNTEAFF. The CDR3 DNA follows: TGTGCCAGCAGCTTCCGGCAGGGGACTCCATTGAACACTGAAGCTTTCTTT.

The chain carries TRBV15 and TRBJ1-2; TRBD1 matches at 10 bases. Germline V CDR1 and CDR2: LNHNV, YYDKDF (reference sequence). The CDR3 is 18 amino acids. V shed 5 bases, J shed 0 bases, and the junction held 12 bases outside the gene matches. The CDR3 spells CATSGKTGTGVSNYGYTF. The CDR3 coding sequence is TGTGCCACCAGCGGAAAGACCGGGACAGGGGTCTCTAACTATGGCTACACCTTC.

This clone was seen once. The V call is TRBV18, the J call TRBJ1-1, with D perhaps TRBD1 (6 bases). Per germline, CDR1 KGHSH and CDR2 LQKENI. V gave up 4 bases and J gave up 6 bases, with 12 bases separating them. This CDR3 comprises 13 residues. This CDR3 is CASSRGGPPEAFF. As DNA, the CDR3 is TGTGCCAGCTCACGGGGGGGGCCCCCTGAAGCTTTCTTT.

The genes are TRBV6-2 or TRBV6-3 and TRBJ1-6; no clear D gene. Germline V gene lookup returns CDR1 MNHEY and CDR2 SVGEGT. This CDR3 has 13 residues. Trimming stripped 0 bases from V and 7 bases from J, with 4 bases between. In nucleotides, the CDR3 is TGTGCCAGCAGTTACTCGCCGAATTCACCCCTCCACTTT. Encoded protein: CASSYSPNSPLHF.

The rearrangement uses TRBV3-1 (or the pseudogene TRBV3-2) and TRBJ1-5; no definite D call. The CDR3 sequence is 14 residues long. The V gene's germline CDR1 is LGHDT and CDR2 YNNKEL (reference sequence). V was clipped by 1 base and J by 3 bases, with 7 bases between them. The CDR3 is CASSQGHLNQPQHF. In DNA, the CDR3 is TGTGCCAGCAGCCAAGGGCACCTCAATCAGCCCCAGCATTTT.

The rearrangement joins TRBV6-5 to TRBJ2-2; no clear D. Germline CDR1 reads MNHEY; CDR2 reads SVGAGI. CDR3 length: 13 amino acids. Trimming took off 3 bases at V and 5 bases at J, with 7 bases between the two ends. CDR3 DNA: TGTGCCAGCAGTTATGGCAGGACCGGGGAGCTGTTTTTT. It is translated as CASSYGRTGELFF.

The J gene is TRBJ2-3, the V gene TRBV11-3; a possible D gene is TRBD1 (5 bases). CDR3 length: 17 residues. V was pared by 6 bases and J by 0 bases, with 19 bases between. Germline V gene data show CDR1 as SGHNT and CDR2 as YENEEA. The CDR3 sequence is CASRINQGSPSTDTQYF. The DNA of the CDR3 is TGTGCCAGCAGAATAAACCAGGGCAGCCCTAGCACAGATACGCAGTATTTT.

The CDR3 here is CASSLFPASYEQYF. DNA of the CDR3: TGTGCCAGCAGTTTATTCCCGGCCTCCTACGAGCAGTACTTC. This chain links TRBV27 with TRBJ2-7; D remains unclear. Between the trimmed V and J ends, which lost 1 base and 0 bases, there was a span of 7 bases. The CDR3 is 14 residues long. CDR1 and CDR2 (germline): MNHEY, SMNVEV (reference sequence).

The rearrangement links TRBV5-1 to TRBJ1-1; no reliable D call. The V end lost 4 bases, the J end lost 0 bases, and 13 bases lay between the germline ends. Germline V lookup: CDR1 SGHRS, CDR2 YFSETQ. CDR3 size: 15 residues. CDR3 nucleotide sequence: TGCGCCAGCAGCCGTGGTGAGGGCCTGAACACTGAAGCTTTCTTT. Amino acids: CASSRGEGLNTEAFF. Variable domain in full (rest from reference TRBV5-1 and TRBJ1-1): KAGVTQTPRYLIKTRGQQVTLSCSPISGHRSVSWYQQTPGQGLQFLFEYFSETQRNKGNFPGRFSGRQFSNSRSEMNVSTLELGDSALYLCASSRGEGLNTEAFFGQGTRLTVV.

The rearrangement links TRBV3-1 (or the pseudogene TRBV3-2) to TRBJ2-7; the D is unclear. V lost 2 bases to trimming and J lost 3 bases, with 2 bases between them. Germline CDR1 LGHDT, CDR2 YNNKEL (reference sequence). The CDR3 is 11 amino acids. The CDR3 DNA is TGTGCCAGCAGCCAAAGCTACGAGCAGTACTTC. Translation gives CASSQSYEQYF.

This sequence joins TRBV3-1 (or the pseudogene TRBV3-2) and TRBJ2-7, with D unclear. Per germline, CDR1 LGHDT and CDR2 YNNKEL (reference sequence). Trimming removed 1 base from V and 0 bases from J, with 7 bases in between. The CDR3 covers 14 residues. The CDR3 bases are TGTGCCAGCAGCCAAGGAGTAGCCTCCTACGAGCAGTACTTC. Protein product: CASSQGVASYEQYF.

This clone was seen only once. The rearrangement links TRBV28 to TRBJ1-5; 7 positions match TRBD1. The ends lost 2 bases at V and 6 bases at J; junction bases unmatched: 10. Germline values: CDR1 MDHEN, CDR2 SYDVKM. The CDR3 is 16 amino acids. The CDR3 sequence: CASSLPTVRGGQPQHF. The CDR3 DNA reads TGTGCCAGCAGTTTACCGACGGTCAGGGGGGGTCAGCCCCAGCATTTT.

The genes are TRBV9 and TRBJ2-7; 7 bases are shared with TRBD1. This CDR3 contains 16 residues. V lost 3 bases and J lost 6; bases outside the gene matches: 15. Germline lookup yields CDR1 SGDLS and CDR2 YYNGEE. The CDR3 reads CASSGPTLQGEGEQYF. The CDR3 DNA reads as TGTGCCAGCAGCGGACCTACACTCCAGGGGGAAGGCGAGCAGTACTTC.

V gene TRBV7-9 combines with J gene TRBJ1-1; the D is unclear. From germline, CDR1 is SEHNR and CDR2 FQNEAQ (reference sequence). The CDR3 loop spans 13 amino acids. V lost 7 bases and J lost 4, with 13 bases in between. CDR3 nucleotides: TGTGCCAGCAAAGACCAGTCCTCCACTGAAGCTTTCTTT. It is translated as CASKDQSSTEAFF.

This clone came up once. This chain connects TRBV7-9 to TRBJ2-3; D tentatively reads TRBD1 or TRBD2 (7 bases each). CDR3 length equals 16 residues. Germline V gene lookup returns CDR1 SEHNR and CDR2 FQNEAQ (reference sequence). V lost 5 bases and J 5 bases, leaving 20 bases between the germline ends. The CDR3 DNA follows: TGTGCCAGCAGCGGACGGGGGGACAGAACCCTAGATACGCAGTATTTT. Translated, it gives CASSGRGDRTLDTQYF.

This chain uses TRBV7-8 with TRBJ1-1; D gene uncertain. Trimming removed 5 bases at V and 3 bases at J, with 7 bases between. The length of the CDR3 is 12 residues. Germline V gives CDR1 SGHVS, CDR2 FQNEAQ. The CDR3 coding sequence is TGTGCCAGCAGCCAGCTATACACTGAAGCTTTCTTT. Translation gives CASSQLYTEAFF.

The gene calls are TRBV6-6 and TRBJ1-6; D gene unclear. V was pared by 5 bases and J by 6 bases, with 11 bases between. Germline loops: CDR1 MNHNY, CDR2 SVGAGI (reference sequence). The CDR3 sequence is 14 residues long. The CDR3 reads CASSLHGVNSPLHF. The CDR3 region has the DNA TGTGCCAGCAGTCTACACGGAGTTAATTCACCCCTCCACTTT.

The chain recombines TRBV5-5 with TRBJ1-5; D unresolved. V lost 0 bases and J lost 1, with 17 bases in between. The CDR3 runs 18 residues. CDR1 is SGHKS and CDR2 is YYEKEE in the germline V gene (reference sequence). CDR3 residues: CASSLGPRPNLSNQPQHF. DNA of the CDR3: TGTGCCAGCAGCTTGGGACCCAGGCCAAACCTAAGCAATCAGCCCCAGCATTTT.

The chain carries TRBV5-4 and TRBJ2-1; TRBD1 matches at 9 bases. Germline loops: CDR1 SGHNT, CDR2 YYREEE (reference sequence). With 3 bases clipped from V and 8 bases from J, the junction kept 6 bases outside the gene matches. The CDR3 loop spans 14 amino acids. In nucleotides, the CDR3 is TGTGCCAGCAGCTCGGGGACAGGGCGCGATGAGCAGTTCTTC. Protein: CASSSGTGRDEQFF.

The rearrangement uses TRBV4-1 and TRBJ2-5; D may be TRBD1 (6 bases). The CDR3 consists of 14 residues. The germline V gene has CDR1 MGHRA and CDR2 YSYEKL. V shed 1 base and J shed 0 bases, with 6 bases lying between them. The CDR3 DNA sequence: TGCGCCAGCAGCCAAGGGGACAACCAAGAGACCCAGTACTTC. Translating gives CASSQGDNQETQYF.

The genes are TRBV11-2 and TRBJ1-2, with TRBD1 identical over 12 bases. Losses at the gene ends were 5 bases for V and 3 bases for J; bases not matched to a gene: 10. This CDR3 has 17 amino acids. CDR1 is SGHAT, CDR2 FQNNGV, per germline. The CDR3 is CASSLRLGQGADYGYTF. DNA of the CDR3: TGTGCCAGCAGCCTTCGACTGGGACAGGGGGCTGACTATGGCTACACCTTC.